One T cell receptor (beta chain) is described in this entry. The antigen is not known. Other nucleotide sequences from this sample produce the same CDR3. These data come from a study of Ad26.COV2.S vaccination and SARS-CoV-2 variants. Overall study results and limits: Recipients of either vaccine or placebo displayed similar breadth of non-spike TCRs.

This sample's treatment: roughly 18 received Ad26.COV2.S at low or high dose, single or two shots; roughly five received placebo; per-sample allocation not given. After the first vaccine or placebo injection, samples were drawn on day 63. Within Boston, the person who donated was an adult of 18-55 years. Only in-frame clones appear in the TCRdb table, and some are missing; sequencing was by immunoSEQ multiplex PCR. The data hold hundreds of thousands of clones, with around 92% observed a single time. This receptor was obtained from a person between 18 and 59 years old who received the Ad26.COV2.S COVID-19 vaccine or a placebo. Material: peripheral blood, obtained in a trial of Ad26.COV2.S vaccine versus placebo.

CDR3: CASSQGGNSPLHF. The CDR3 DNA is TGCGCCAGCAGCCAAGGGGGCAATTCACCCCTCCACTTT. The chain uses TRBV4-1 and TRBJ1-6, with D maybe TRBD1 (5 bases). The V and J ends lost 1 base and 7 bases respectively, with 5 bases between them. This CDR3 is built from 13 residues. Germline loops: CDR1 MGHRA, CDR2 YSYEKL.